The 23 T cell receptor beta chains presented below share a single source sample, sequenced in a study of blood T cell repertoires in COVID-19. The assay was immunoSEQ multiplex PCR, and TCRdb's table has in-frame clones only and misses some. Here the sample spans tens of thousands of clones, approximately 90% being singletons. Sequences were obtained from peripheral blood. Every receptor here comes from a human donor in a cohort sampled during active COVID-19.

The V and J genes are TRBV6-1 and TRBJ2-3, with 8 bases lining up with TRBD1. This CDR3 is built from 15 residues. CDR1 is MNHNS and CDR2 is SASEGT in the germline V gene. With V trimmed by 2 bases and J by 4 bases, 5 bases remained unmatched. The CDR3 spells CASSETAGGADTQYF. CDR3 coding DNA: TGTGCCAGCAGTGAAACGGCAGGGGGCGCAGATACGCAGTATTTT.

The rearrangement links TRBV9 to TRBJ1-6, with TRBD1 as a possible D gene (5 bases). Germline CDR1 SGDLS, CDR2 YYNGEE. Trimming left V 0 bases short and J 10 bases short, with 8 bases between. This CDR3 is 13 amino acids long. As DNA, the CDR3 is TGTGCCAGCAGCGTAGGGCAGGGATCACCCCTCCACTTT. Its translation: CASSVGQGSPLHF.

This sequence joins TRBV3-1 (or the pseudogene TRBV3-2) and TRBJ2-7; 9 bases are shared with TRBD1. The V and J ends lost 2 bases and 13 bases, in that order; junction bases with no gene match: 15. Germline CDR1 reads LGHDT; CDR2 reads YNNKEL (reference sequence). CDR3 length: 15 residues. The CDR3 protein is CASSQNVLGTGTLYF. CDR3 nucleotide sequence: TGTGCCAGCAGCCAAAATGTTCTCGGGACAGGGACCCTCTACTTC.

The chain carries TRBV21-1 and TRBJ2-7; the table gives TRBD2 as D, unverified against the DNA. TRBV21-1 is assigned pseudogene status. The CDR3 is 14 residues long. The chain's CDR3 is CASSGPSGSVEQYF. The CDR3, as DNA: TGTGCCAGCAGCGGACCTAGCGGGTCCGTCGAGCAGTACTTC.

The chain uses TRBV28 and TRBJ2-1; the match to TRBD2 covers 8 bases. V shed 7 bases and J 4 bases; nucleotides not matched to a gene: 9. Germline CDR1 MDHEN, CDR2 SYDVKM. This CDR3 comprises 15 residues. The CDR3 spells CASNRGGSGYNEQFF. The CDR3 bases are TGTGCCAGCAATCGGGGGGGTAGCGGGTACAATGAGCAGTTCTTC. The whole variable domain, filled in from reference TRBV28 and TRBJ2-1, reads DVKVTQSSRYLVKRTGEKVFLECVQDMDHENMFWYRQDPGLGLRLIYFSYDVKMKEKGDIPEGYSVSREKKERFSLILESASTNQTSMYLCASNRGGSGYNEQFFGPGTRLTVL.

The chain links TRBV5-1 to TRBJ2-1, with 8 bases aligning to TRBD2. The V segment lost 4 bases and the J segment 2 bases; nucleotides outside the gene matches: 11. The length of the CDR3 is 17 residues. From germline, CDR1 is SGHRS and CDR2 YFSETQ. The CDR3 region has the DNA TGCGCCAGCAGCCCCCGCGGGAGGCTAGCGGCCTACAATGAGCAGTTCTTC. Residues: CASSPRGRLAAYNEQFF.

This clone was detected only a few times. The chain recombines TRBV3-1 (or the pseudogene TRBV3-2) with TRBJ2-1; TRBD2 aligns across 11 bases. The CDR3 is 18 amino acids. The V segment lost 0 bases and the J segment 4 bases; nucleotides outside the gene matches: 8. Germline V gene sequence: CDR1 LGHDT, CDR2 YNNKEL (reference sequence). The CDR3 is CASSQDFTSGSDYNEQFF. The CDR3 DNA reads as TGTGCCAGCAGCCAAGATTTTACTAGCGGGAGTGATTACAATGAGCAGTTCTTC.

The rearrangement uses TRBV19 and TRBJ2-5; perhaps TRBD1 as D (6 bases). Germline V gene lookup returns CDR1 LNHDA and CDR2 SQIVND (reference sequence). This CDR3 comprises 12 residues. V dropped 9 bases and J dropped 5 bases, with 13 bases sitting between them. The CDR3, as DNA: TGTGCCAGCTCAGGGGAGAGGGAGACCCAGTACTTC. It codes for CASSGERETQYF.

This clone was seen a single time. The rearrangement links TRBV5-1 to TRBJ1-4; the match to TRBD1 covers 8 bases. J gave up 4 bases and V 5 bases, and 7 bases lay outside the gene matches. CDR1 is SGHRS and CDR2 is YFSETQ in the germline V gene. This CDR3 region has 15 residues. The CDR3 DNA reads TGCGCCAGCAGTCCTCAGGGGGCGGGTAATGAAAAACTGTTTTTT. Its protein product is CASSPQGAGNEKLFF.

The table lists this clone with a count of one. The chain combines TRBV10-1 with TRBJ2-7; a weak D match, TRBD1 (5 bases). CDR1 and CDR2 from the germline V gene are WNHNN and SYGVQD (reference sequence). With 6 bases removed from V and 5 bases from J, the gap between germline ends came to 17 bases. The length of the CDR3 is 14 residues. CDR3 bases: TGCGCCAGCAGCCTCCAGGGCGTAGGTGACGAGCAGTACTTC. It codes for CASSLQGVGDEQYF.

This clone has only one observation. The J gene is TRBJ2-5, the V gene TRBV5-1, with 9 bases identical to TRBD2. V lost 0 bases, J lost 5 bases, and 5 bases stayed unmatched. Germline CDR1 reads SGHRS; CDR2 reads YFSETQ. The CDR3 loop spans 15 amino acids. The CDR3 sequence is CASSLVSGSIETQYF. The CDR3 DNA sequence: TGCGCCAGCAGCTTGGTTAGCGGGAGCATCGAGACCCAGTACTTC.

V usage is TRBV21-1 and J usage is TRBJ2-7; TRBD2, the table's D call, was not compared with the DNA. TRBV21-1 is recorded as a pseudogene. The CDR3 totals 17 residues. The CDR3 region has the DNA TGTGCCAGCAGCAAAGCGTTTTTGGCGGGGCCCCCCTACGAGCAGTACGTC. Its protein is CASSKAFLAGPPYEQYV.

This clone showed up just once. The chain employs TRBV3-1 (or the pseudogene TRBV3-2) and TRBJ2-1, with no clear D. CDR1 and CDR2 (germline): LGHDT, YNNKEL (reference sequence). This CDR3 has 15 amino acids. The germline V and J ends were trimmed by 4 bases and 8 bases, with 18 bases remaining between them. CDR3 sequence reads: CASSPRPYPAHEQFF. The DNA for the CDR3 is TGTGCCAGCAGCCCTAGACCGTACCCGGCGCATGAGCAGTTCTTC.

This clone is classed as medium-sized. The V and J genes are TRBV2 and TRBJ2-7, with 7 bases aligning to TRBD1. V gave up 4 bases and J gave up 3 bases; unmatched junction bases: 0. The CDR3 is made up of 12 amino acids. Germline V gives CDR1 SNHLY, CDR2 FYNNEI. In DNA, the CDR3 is TGTGCCAGCAGTGGGACAGGCTACGAGCAGTACTTC. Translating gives CASSGTGYEQYF.

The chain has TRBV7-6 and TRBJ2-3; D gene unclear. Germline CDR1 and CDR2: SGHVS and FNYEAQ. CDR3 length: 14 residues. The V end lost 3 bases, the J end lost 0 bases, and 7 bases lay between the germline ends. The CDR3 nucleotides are TGTGCCAGCAGCTTGGTGGAGAGCACAGATACGCAGTATTTT. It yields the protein CASSLVESTDTQYF.

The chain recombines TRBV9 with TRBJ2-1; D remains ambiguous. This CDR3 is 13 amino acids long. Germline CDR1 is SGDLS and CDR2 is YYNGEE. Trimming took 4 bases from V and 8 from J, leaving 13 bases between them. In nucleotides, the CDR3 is TGTGCCAGCAGCCTCAGACATGGCGATGAGCAGTTCTTC. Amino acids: CASSLRHGDEQFF. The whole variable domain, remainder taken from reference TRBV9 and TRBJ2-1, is DSGVTQTPKHLITATGQRVTLRCSPRSGDLSVYWYQQSLDQGLQFLIQYYNGEERAKGNILERFSAQQFPDLHSELNLSSLELGDSALYFCASSLRHGDEQFFGPGTRLTVL.

The DNA of the CDR3 is TGTGCCAGCAGTCTTTTTACCGGGGAGCTGTTTTTT. Translation gives CASSLFTGELFF. V is TRBV27 and J is TRBJ2-2; the D is unclear. The CDR3 runs to 12 residues. V lost 5 bases and J lost 5, with 6 bases in between. Germline V lookup: CDR1 MNHEY, CDR2 SMNVEV (reference sequence).

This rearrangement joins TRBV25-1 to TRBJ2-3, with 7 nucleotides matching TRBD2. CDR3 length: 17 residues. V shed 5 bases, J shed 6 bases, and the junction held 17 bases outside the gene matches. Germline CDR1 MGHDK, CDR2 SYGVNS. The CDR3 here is CASSKLEGTTTDDTQYF. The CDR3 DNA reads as TGTGCCAGCAGTAAATTGGAAGGGACTACCACGGACGATACGCAGTATTTT. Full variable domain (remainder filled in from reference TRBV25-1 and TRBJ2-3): EADIYQTPRYLVIGTGKKITLECSQTMGHDKMYWYQQDPGMELHLIHYSYGVNSTEKGDLSSESTVSRIRTEHFPLTLESARPSHTSQYLCASSKLEGTTTDDTQYFGPGTRLTVL.

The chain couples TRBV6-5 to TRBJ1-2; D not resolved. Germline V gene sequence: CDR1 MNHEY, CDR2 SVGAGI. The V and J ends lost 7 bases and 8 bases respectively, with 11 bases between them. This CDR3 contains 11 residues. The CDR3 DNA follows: TGTGCCAGCATTTCAGGCGGGGGCTACACCTTC. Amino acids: CASISGGGYTF.

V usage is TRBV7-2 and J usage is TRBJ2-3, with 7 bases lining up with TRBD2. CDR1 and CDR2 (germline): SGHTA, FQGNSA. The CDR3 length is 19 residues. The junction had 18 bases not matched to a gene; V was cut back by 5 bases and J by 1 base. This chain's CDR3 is CASSHLTGGMRVGTDTQYF. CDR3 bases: TGTGCCAGCAGCCACCTAACCGGGGGGATGAGAGTGGGCACAGATACGCAGTATTTT.

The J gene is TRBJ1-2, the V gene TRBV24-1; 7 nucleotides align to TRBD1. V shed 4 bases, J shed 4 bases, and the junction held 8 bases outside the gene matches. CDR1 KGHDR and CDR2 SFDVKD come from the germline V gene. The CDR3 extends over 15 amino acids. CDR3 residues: CATSDQTGVVYGYTF. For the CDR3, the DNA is TGTGCCACCAGTGACCAAACAGGGGTTGTCTATGGCTACACCTTC.

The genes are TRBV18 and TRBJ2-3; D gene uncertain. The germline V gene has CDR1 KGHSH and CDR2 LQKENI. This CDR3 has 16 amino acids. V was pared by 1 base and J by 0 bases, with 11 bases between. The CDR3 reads CASSPRSEASTDTQYF. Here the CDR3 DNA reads TGTGCCAGCTCACCACGTTCTGAGGCTAGCACAGATACGCAGTATTTT.

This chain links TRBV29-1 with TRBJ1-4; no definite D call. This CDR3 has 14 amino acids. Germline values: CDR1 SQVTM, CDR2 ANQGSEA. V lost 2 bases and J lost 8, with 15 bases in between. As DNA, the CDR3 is TGCAGCGTTGAACACTACGGCGACGGGGAAAAACTGTTTTTT. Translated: CSVEHYGDGEKLFF.